This section outlines one T cell receptor beta chain sequence together with its context. This specimen includes other DNA sequences encoding the same CDR3. This record comes from a study of shared clonotypes between healthy human individuals. Terminally differentiated effector memory CD45RA+ cells were left out of the naive CD8 fraction, which was CD45RO-negative and positively selected for CCR7. Clones were read by immunoSEQ multiplex PCR, and TCRdb kept only the in-frame ones, dropping some. This sample carries approximately 2,000,000 clones, about 93% of them seen once, and the ten largest clones take about 1.7%. V trimming: 5 bases; J trimming: 3 bases; junction bases outside the gene matches: 6. Germline assignment: CDR1 SGDLS and CDR2 YYNGEE. The CDR3 is 14 residues long.

The TCR comes from a man between 18 and 29 years old in good health. Some clones in this sample may be carry-over from other donors' samples. Material for sequencing was naive CD8+ T cells from PBMCs. The chain uses TRBV9 and TRBJ2-7; 9 bases are shared with TRBD2. CDR3 protein: CASSPGLAGYEQYF. CDR3 DNA sequence: TGTGCCAGCAGTCCGGGACTAGCAGGCTACGAGCAGTACTTC. Using reference TRBV9 and TRBJ2-7 for the parts outside the CDR3, the full variable domain is DSGVTQTPKHLITATGQRVTLRCSPRSGDLSVYWYQQSLDQGLQFLIQYYNGEERAKGNILERFSAQQFPDLHSELNLSSLELGDSALYFCASSPGLAGYEQYFGPGTRLTVT.